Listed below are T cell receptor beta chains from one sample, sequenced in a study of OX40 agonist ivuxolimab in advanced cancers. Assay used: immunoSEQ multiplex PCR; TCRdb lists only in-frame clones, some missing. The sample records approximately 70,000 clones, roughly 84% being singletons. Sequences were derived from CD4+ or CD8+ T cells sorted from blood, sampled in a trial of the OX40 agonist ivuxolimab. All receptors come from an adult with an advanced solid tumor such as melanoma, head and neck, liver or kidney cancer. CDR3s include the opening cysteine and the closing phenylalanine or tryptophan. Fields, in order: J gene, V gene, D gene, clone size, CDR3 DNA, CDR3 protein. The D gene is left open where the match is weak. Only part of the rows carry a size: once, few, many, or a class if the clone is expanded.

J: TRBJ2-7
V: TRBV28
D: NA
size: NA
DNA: TGTGCCAGCAGTTTAGGGTACGAGCAGTACTTC
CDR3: CASSLGYEQYF

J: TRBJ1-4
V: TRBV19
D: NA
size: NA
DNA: TGTGCCATCTCAGGGCCAACTAATGAAAAACTGTTTTTT
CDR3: CAISGPTNEKLFF

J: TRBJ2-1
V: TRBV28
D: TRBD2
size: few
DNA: TGTGCCAGCAGCCCCGGGAGGGCCTACAATGAGCAGTTCTTC
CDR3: CASSPGRAYNEQFF

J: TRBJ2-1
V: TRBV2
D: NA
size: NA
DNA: TGTGCCAGCAGTGCGACGAGTCTCAATGAGCAGTTCTTC
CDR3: CASSATSLNEQFF

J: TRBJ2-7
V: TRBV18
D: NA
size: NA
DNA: TGTGCCAGCTCACCGATGAGCCAGGGGACCTACGAGCAGTACTTC
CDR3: CASSPMSQGTYEQYF

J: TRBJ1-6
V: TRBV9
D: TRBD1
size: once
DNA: TGTGCCAGCAGCGTTTATGGAACAGGGGATAATTCACCCCTCCACTTT
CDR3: CASSVYGTGDNSPLHF

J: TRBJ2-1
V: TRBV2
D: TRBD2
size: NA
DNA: TGTGCCAGCAGTGAATACCTAGCGGGCGATAATCATGAGCAGTTCTTC
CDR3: CASSEYLAGDNHEQFF

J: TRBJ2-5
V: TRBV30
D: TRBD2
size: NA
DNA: TGTGCCTGGACAAGCGGGGGGGCCGGGGAGACCCAGTACTTC
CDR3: CAWTSGGAGETQYF

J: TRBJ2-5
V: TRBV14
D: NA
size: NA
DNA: TGTGCCAGCAATCGGGCGTACCAAGAGACCCAGTACTTC
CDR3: CASNRAYQETQYF

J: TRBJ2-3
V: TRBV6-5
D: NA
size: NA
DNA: TGTGCCAGCAGTCTGGACGGAATCACAGATACGCAGTATTTT
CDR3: CASSLDGITDTQYF

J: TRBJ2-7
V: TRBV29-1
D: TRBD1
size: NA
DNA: TGCAGCGTGAAAGGGACAGGACTCGGGCAGTACTTC
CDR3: CSVKGTGLGQYF

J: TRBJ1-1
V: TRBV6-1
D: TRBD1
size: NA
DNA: TGTGCCAGCAGTCCCTCGGGGACAGGGTCTGAAGCTTTCTTT
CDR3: CASSPSGTGSEAFF